This passage covers 4 T cell receptor beta chains from one sample sequenced in a study of shared clonotypes between healthy human individuals (dated by TCRdb to about 2020). To prepare the library, the immunoSEQ multiplex PCR assay was applied. TCRdb took over this immuneACCESS table, retaining in-frame rearrangements with V and J assigned. Such tables are incomplete; in checked studies, under half of the missing clones stem from an unresolved V gene, and the remainder is unexplained. Present in this sample are around 2.3 million clones, about 94% of which were seen just once. Together, the top ten hold 0.13% of the sample. Sequencing was done on a sample of naive CD4+ T cells sorted from blood. What this sample's cell subset or site label stands for: CD45RA+ positively selected. Receptors originate from a young man in good health.

This chain connects TRBV5-1 to TRBJ2-3; 9 bases are a match to TRBD1. V lost 0 bases to trimming and J lost 4 bases; unmatched junction nucleotides: 3. Germline loops: CDR1 SGHRS, CDR2 YFSETQ. The CDR3 is made up of 15 amino acids. CDR3 nucleotide sequence: TGCGCCAGCAGCTTGGCCACAGGGGGCGCAGATACGCAGTATTTT. It yields the protein CASSLATGGADTQYF.

This sequence joins TRBV7-9 and TRBJ2-7; 7 bases align to TRBD2. The V gene's germline CDR1 is SEHNR and CDR2 FQNEAQ (reference sequence). CDR3 size: 14 residues. The J segment lost 4 bases and the V segment lost 0 bases, leaving 3 bases of the junction unmatched. The CDR3 nucleotides are TGTGCCAGCAGCTTAGCGGGAGGGCTGTACGAGCAGTACTTC. It specifies CASSLAGGLYEQYF.

The V and J genes are TRBV28 and TRBJ1-1, with D tentatively TRBD1 (5 bases). Germline loops: CDR1 MDHEN, CDR2 SYDVKM. Trimming left V 5 bases short and J 4 bases short, with 11 bases between. The CDR3 totals 13 residues. The CDR3 loop reads CASSPTVSTEAFF. The CDR3 DNA reads as TGTGCCAGCAGTCCGACAGTGAGCACTGAAGCTTTCTTT.

The V call is TRBV9, the J call TRBJ1-3; D might be TRBD1 (5 bases). Trimming removed 4 bases from V and 8 bases from J, with 13 bases in between. Germline V gene sequence: CDR1 SGDLS, CDR2 YYNGEE. This CDR3 has 13 amino acids. In DNA form, the CDR3 reads TGTGCCAGCAGCCCTGCTCCGGGGGACACCATATATTTT. Residues: CASSPAPGDTIYF.